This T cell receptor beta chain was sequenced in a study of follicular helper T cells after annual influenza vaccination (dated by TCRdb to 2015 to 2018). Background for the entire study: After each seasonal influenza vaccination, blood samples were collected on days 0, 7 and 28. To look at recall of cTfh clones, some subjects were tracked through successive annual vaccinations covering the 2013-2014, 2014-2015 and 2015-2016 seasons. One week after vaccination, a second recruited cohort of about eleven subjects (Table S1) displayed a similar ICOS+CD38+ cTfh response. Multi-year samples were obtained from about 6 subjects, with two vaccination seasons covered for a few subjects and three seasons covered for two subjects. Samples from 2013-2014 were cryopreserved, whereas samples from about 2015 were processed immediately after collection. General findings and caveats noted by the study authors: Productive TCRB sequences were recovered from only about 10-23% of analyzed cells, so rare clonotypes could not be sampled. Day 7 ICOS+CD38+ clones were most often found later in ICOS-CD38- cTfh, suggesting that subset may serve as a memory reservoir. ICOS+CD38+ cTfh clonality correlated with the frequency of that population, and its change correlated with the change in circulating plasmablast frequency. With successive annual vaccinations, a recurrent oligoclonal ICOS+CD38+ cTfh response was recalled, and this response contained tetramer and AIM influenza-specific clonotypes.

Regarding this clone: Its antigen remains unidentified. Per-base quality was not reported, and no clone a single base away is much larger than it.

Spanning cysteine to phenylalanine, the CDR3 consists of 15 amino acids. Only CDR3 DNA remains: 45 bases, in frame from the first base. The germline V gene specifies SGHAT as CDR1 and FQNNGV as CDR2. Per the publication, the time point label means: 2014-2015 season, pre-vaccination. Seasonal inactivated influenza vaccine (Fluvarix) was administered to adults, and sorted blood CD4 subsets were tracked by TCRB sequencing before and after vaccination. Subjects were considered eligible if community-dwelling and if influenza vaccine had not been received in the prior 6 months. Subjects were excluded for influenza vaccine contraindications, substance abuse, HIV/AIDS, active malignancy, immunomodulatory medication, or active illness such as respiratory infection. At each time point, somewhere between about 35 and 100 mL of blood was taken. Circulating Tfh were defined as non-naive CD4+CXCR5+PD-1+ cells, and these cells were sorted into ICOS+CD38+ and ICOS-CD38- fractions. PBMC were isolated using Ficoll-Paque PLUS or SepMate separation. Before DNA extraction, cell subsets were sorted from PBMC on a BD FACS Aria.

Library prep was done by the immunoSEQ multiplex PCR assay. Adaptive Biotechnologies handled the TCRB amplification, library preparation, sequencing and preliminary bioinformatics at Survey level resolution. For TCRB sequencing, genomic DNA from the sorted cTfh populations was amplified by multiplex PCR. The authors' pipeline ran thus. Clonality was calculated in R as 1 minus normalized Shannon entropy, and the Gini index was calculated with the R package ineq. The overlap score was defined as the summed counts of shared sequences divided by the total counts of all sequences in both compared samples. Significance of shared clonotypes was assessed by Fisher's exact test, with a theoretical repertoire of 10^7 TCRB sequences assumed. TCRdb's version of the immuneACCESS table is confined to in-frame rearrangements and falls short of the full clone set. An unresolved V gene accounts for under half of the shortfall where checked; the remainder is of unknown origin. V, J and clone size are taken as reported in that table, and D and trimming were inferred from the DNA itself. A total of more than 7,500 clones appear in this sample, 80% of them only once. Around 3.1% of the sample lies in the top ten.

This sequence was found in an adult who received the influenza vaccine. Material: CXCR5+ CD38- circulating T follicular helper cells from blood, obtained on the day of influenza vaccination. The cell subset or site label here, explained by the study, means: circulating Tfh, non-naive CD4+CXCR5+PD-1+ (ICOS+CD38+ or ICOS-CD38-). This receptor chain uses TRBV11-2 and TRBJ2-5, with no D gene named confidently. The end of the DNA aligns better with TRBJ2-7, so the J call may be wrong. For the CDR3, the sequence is CASSSESSFWYEQYF. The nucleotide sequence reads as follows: TGTGCCAGCAGCTCAGAAAGTAGCTTCTGGTACGAGCAGTACTTC.